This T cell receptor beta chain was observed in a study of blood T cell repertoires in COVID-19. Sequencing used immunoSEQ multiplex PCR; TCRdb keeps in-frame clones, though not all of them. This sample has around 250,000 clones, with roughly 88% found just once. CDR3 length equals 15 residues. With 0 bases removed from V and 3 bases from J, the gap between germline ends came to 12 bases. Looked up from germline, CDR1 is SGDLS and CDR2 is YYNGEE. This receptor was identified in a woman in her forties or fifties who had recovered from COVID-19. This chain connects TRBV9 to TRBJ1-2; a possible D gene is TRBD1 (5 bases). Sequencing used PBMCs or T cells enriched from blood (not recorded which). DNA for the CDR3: TGTGCCAGCAGCGTAGGTCTTCGGGGGGACTATGGCTACACCTTC. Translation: CASSVGLRGDYGYTF.